This T cell receptor beta chain was found in a study of T cell repertoires in cytomegalovirus infection. Study conclusions and caveats: CMV-specific TCR beta clonotypes restricted by HLA-C were the ones dominating the ex vivo response.

TCRdb used MiXCR to reprocess the reads, holding one entry per CDR3 protein. The table shows 640,000 or so distinct CDR3 sequences, with around 32% occurring only once. Turning to this clonotype: Antigen unknown.

Trimming stripped 3 bases from V and 4 bases from J, with 22 bases between. The CDR3 has 16 amino acids. The germline V gene has CDR1 DFQATT and CDR2 SNEGSKA (reference sequence). This clonotype was obtained from a human donor in good health (CMV status not recorded). Some clones in this sample may be carry-over from other donors' samples. Sequencing was performed on cultured PBMCs, taken from culture after CMV antigen stimulation. The V gene is TRBV20-1, the J gene TRBJ2-7, with D perhaps TRBD1 or TRBD2 (5 bases each). The CDR3 reads CSASPSIAGWEYEQYF. The CDR3 nucleotides read TGCAGTGCTAGCCCTTCAATAGCAGGGTGGGAGTACGAGCAGTACTTC.